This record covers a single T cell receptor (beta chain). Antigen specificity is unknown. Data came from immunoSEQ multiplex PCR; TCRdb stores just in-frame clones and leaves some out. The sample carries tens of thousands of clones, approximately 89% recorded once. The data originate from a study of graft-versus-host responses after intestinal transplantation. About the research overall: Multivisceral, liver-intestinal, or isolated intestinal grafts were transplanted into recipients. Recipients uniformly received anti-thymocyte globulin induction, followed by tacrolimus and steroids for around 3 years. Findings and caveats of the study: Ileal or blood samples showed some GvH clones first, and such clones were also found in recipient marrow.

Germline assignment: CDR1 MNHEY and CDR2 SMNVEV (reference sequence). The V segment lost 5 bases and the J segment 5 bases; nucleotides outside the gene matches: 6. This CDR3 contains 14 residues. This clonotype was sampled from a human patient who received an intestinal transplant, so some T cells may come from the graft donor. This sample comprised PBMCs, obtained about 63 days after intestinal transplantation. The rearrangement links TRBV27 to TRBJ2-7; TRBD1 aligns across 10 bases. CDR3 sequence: CASSLTTGGDEQYF. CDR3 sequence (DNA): TGTGCCAGCAGTCTAACGACAGGGGGCGACGAGCAGTACTTC.